This is a list of T cell receptor beta chains from one sample in a study of Tregs in tolerant kidney transplant recipients. Assay: immunoSEQ multiplex PCR; the TCRdb copy retains only in-frame clones and omits some. The table includes about 110,000 clones, around 89% detected once. This specimen consisted of CD4+ T cells from blood, obtained before the transplant. These receptors all come from a human donor who received a combined kidney and bone marrow transplant. Both conserved end residues are part of each CDR3.

v_call	j_call	cdr3_aa
TRBV7-2	TRBJ2-7	CASSADRGSSYEQYF
TRBV20-1	TRBJ2-1	CSARDQGEQFF
TRBV2	TRBJ2-7	CATNPGWGAASGRTVGSYEQYF
TRBV4-3	TRBJ2-5	CASSQESLARETQYF
TRBV4-3	TRBJ2-3	CASSLKTGQGGTQYF
TRBV6-1	TRBJ2-7	CASSEYREGEQYF
TRBV5-1	TRBJ2-3	CASSMGQGGTDTQYF
TRBV7-2	TRBJ2-1	CASSLTTGYFF
TRBV5-6	TRBJ2-4	CASSLGGSGRAQYF
TRBV27	TRBJ2-4	CASSTHPGQALRDIQYF
TRBV18	TRBJ1-5	CASSPSRTVVQPQHF
TRBV6-5	TRBJ1-2	CASSRGDRGNYGYTF
TRBV20-1	TRBJ2-7	CSASQTYEQYF
TRBV10-1	TRBJ2-7	CASSPGTGYEQYF
TRBV19	TRBJ1-1	CASSPRPQVRTEAFF
TRBV7-9	TRBJ1-1	CASSGGAGYTEAFF
TRBV5-1	TRBJ2-5	CASSPSPLMGGGLLQETQYF
TRBV6-1	TRBJ2-7	CATLTSGGYEQYF
TRBV28	TRBJ2-1	CASTDRGIYNEQFF
TRBV10-1	TRBJ2-3	CASSDGGLAGSTDTQYF
TRBV18	TRBJ1-6	CASSPQSSYNSPLHF
TRBV21-1	TRBJ2-3	CASTLGAGTADTQYF